This T cell receptor beta chain was obtained from a study of blood T cells in healthy people across ages. This clonotype has a handful of counts. The germline V gene encodes CDR1 DFQATT and CDR2 SNEGSKA (reference sequence). The V and J ends lost 7 bases and 1 base, in that order; junction bases with no gene match: 6. The CDR3 is 13 amino acids. A second roughly 6 to 12 cycle PCR used barcoded and J-beta primers. TCRdb redid the calling of the 5' RACE reads with MiXCR, one entry per CDR3 protein. The data hold roughly 1,700,000 distinct CDR3 sequences, with 28% observed a single time. This rearrangement joins TRBV20-1 to TRBJ2-5; 7 bases align to TRBD2. Sequenced input: blood. The clonotype originates from a woman younger than 45 in good health. DNA for the CDR3: TGCAGTGTGACTAGCTCCCGCCAAGAGACCCAGTACTTC. It is translated as CSVTSSRQETQYF.